This TCR beta chain was captured in a study of CD8 T cells in ankylosing spondylitis. This clonotype was counted many times. The germline V and J ends were trimmed by 7 bases and 3 bases, with 14 bases remaining between them. The CDR3 sequence is 14 residues long. TCRdb recomputed calls from the 5' RACE reads with MiXCR, one row per CDR3 protein. The sample lists around 120,000 distinct CDR3 sequences, roughly an eighth occurring once. The sequence came from a female donor with ankylosing spondylitis or in good health (not recorded which). The J gene is TRBJ2-3, the V gene TRBV12-3 or TRBV12-4, with a tentative D call TRBD2 (5 bases). Sequenced sample: blood, either unsorted or a sorted T cell fraction (not recorded which). The CDR3 region is CASTLVGVTDTQYF. The CDR3 region has the DNA TGTGCCAGCACCCTAGTCGGGGTAACAGATACGCAGTATTTT.